Listed here are 15 T cell receptor beta chains from one sample, sequenced in a study of T cell responses to AZD1222 COVID-19 vaccine. Here immunoSEQ multiplex PCR was the method, and the copy in TCRdb shows in-frame clones only, minus some. The sample lists approximately 92,000 clones; about 89% were seen once. The sample was peripheral blood, taken on day 0 of AZD1222 vaccination. These TCRs come from an adult in good health.

This clone was recorded once. This chain joins TRBV4-3 and TRBJ1-2, with D possibly TRBD1 on 5 matching bases. Deletions cut 0 bases from V and 10 bases from J, with 12 bases between. Germline assignment: CDR1 LGHNA and CDR2 YSLEER. This CDR3 has 13 amino acids. In DNA, the CDR3 is TGCGCCAGCAGCCAAGAATCGCCGGGACCCTACACCTTC. Protein: CASSQESPGPYTF.

V and J are TRBV27 and TRBJ2-1; D gene unclear. Germline CDR1 is MNHEY and CDR2 is SMNVEV (reference sequence). Trimming removed 3 bases at V and 7 bases at J, with 7 bases between. This CDR3 is built from 12 residues. The CDR3 DNA reads as TGTGCCAGCAGTTTCGCGGAGAATGAGCAGTTCTTC. Its translation is CASSFAENEQFF.

The chain combines TRBV6-5 with TRBJ1-1; 7 positions match TRBD1. The germline CDR1 and CDR2 sequences are MNHEY and SVGAGI. V lost 3 bases, J lost 2 bases, and 6 bases stayed unmatched. The CDR3 covers 15 residues. The chain's CDR3 is CASSYANRGNTEAFF. As DNA, the CDR3 is TGTGCCAGCAGTTATGCGAACAGGGGTAACACTGAAGCTTTCTTT.

This clone has just one count. The chain carries TRBV5-1 and TRBJ1-1, with D maybe TRBD1 (5 bases). V lost 0 bases to trimming and J lost 5 bases, with 11 bases between them. The CDR3 loop spans 14 amino acids. The V gene's germline CDR1 is SGHRS and CDR2 YFSETQ. CDR3 in amino acids: CASSLEQGRTEAFF. The CDR3 DNA reads as TGCGCCAGCAGCTTGGAGCAGGGACGGACTGAAGCTTTCTTT. The variable domain in full, with the rest retrieved from reference TRBV5-1 and TRBJ1-1, is KAGVTQTPRYLIKTRGQQVTLSCSPISGHRSVSWYQQTPGQGLQFLFEYFSETQRNKGNFPGRFSGRQFSNSRSEMNVSTLELGDSALYLCASSLEQGRTEAFFGQGTRLTVV.

The rearrangement links TRBV29-1 to TRBJ1-1; 8 bases are a match to TRBD1. Per germline, CDR1 SQVTM and CDR2 ANQGSEA. This CDR3 is built from 14 residues. V trimming: 3 bases; J trimming: 4 bases; junction bases outside the gene matches: 7. CDR3 protein: CSVEGGQGSTEAFF. The CDR3 DNA sequence: TGCAGCGTTGAGGGTGGACAGGGATCCACTGAAGCTTTCTTT.

This clone appeared a single time. The V call is TRBV5-1, the J call TRBJ2-3; D call uncertain. The germline V gene encodes CDR1 SGHRS and CDR2 YFSETQ. The CDR3 covers 15 residues. Trimming left V 3 bases short and J 0 bases short, with 11 bases between. The CDR3 here is CASSSNWASTDTQYF. CDR3 bases: TGCGCCAGCAGCTCCAACTGGGCTAGCACAGATACGCAGTATTTT.

The chain is built from TRBV24-1 and TRBJ1-5; D possibly corresponds to TRBD1 (5 bases). The V gene lost 4 bases and the J gene lost 3 bases, with 9 bases spanning the gap. The CDR3 loop spans 14 amino acids. Germline assignment: CDR1 KGHDR and CDR2 SFDVKD. The CDR3 DNA follows: TGTGCCACCAGTGACGCGGGGGTCAATCAGCCCCAGCATTTT. It codes for CATSDAGVNQPQHF.

Comment on this clone: The junction shows a germline mismatch at one end, possibly a read error. The chain joins TRBV5-1 to TRBJ1-2; a possible D gene is TRBD1 (6 bases). Germline V gives CDR1 SGHRS, CDR2 YFSETQ. The CDR3 extends over 15 amino acids. The CDR3 nucleotides read TGCGCCAGCAACTTGGAGGGGGGAACGGACTATGGCTACACCTTC. It yields the protein CASNLEGGTDYGYTF.

This chain uses TRBV2 with TRBJ2-3; D perhaps matches TRBD2 (7 bases). V gave up 2 bases and J gave up 4 bases, with 16 bases separating them. This CDR3 is 16 amino acids long. The V gene's germline CDR1 is SNHLY and CDR2 FYNNEI. The CDR3 spells CASSETGGGRPDTQYF. DNA for the CDR3: TGTGCCAGCAGTGAAACGGGCGGGGGCCGGCCAGATACGCAGTATTTT.

This clone has a handful of counts. The V and J genes are TRBV29-1 and TRBJ2-1; 7 bases are shared with TRBD2. This CDR3 contains 13 residues. CDR1 SQVTM and CDR2 ANQGSEA come from the germline V gene. Germline trimming cut 6 bases from V and 3 bases from J; bases unmatched to any gene: 5. The CDR3 DNA follows: TGCAGCGTCATCGGGACTAACTACAATGAGCAGTTCTTC. Translation gives CSVIGTNYNEQFF.

The rearrangement uses TRBV6-5 and TRBJ2-7; TRBD1 is a possible D gene (5 bases). The V gene's germline CDR1 is MNHEY and CDR2 SVGAGI. V lost 2 bases and J lost 3, with 11 bases in between. CDR3 length equals 14 residues. DNA of the CDR3: TGTGCCAGCAGTTACAAGGACATCGACTACGAGCAGTACTTC. Translation: CASSYKDIDYEQYF.

The chain joins TRBV7-3 to TRBJ2-1; 8 positions agree with TRBD2. The CDR3 length is 13 residues. Germline V gives CDR1 SGHTA, CDR2 FQGTGA. V shed 5 bases and J 8 bases; nucleotides not matched to a gene: 5. The CDR3 reads CASSRTSTHEQFF. Here the CDR3 DNA reads TGTGCCAGCAGCAGGACTAGCACCCATGAGCAGTTCTTC.

Written as DNA, the CDR3 is TGTGCCAGCAGTTTATACGCAGGGGGCGCGTTGGGGGAGCAGTACTTC. Translation: CASSLYAGGALGEQYF. This chain uses TRBV27 with TRBJ2-7; 8 bases agree with TRBD1. Germline V gene lookup returns CDR1 MNHEY and CDR2 SMNVEV (reference sequence). V dropped 1 base and J dropped 7; count of bases not matched to a gene: 12. This CDR3 has 16 amino acids.

This rearrangement joins TRBV2 to TRBJ2-7, with D maybe TRBD2 (5 bases). This CDR3 contains 14 residues. The germline V gene has CDR1 SNHLY and CDR2 FYNNEI. The V end lost 7 bases, the J end lost 5 bases, and 18 bases lay between the germline ends. The DNA of the CDR3 is TGTGCCAGCATCTTTAGCCCCGGGGTGGACGAGCAGTACTTC. Translated, it gives CASIFSPGVDEQYF.

The chain links TRBV11-2 to TRBJ1-2; tentative D call: TRBD1 (5 bases). CDR3 length: 12 residues. CDR1 is SGHAT and CDR2 is FQNNGV in the germline V gene. Trimming cost V 2 bases and J 5 bases, with 6 bases left between them. CDR3 loop: CASSLTGYGYTF. Written as DNA, the CDR3 is TGTGCCAGCAGCTTAACAGGTTATGGCTACACCTTC.